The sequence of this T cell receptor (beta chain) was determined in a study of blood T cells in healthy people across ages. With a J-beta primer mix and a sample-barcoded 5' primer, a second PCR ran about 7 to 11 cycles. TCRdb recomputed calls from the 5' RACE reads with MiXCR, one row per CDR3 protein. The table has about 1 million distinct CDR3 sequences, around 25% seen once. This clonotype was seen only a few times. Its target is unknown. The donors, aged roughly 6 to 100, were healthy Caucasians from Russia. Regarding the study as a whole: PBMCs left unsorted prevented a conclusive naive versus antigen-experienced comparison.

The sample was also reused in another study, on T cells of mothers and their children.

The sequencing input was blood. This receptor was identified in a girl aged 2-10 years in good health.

The CDR3 sequence is CASSELSLAKNIQYF. The CDR3 DNA sequence: TGCGCCAGCAGTGAGTTGAGTCTAGCCAAAAACATTCAGTACTTC. The genes are TRBV10-2 and TRBJ2-4; D is uncertain. Germline CDR1 WSHSY, CDR2 SAAADI. V shed 1 base and J shed 0 bases, with 7 bases lying between them. CDR3 size: 15 residues.